The clone carrying this TCR beta chain turned up a few times. The sample originates from a study of blood T cell repertoires in COVID-19. Study information: Samples taken during acute and convalescent COVID-19 were collected in the United States, Italy and Spain. PBMCs, B-cell-depleted T cells, or T cells were the source of the cDNA or gDNA that made up the material.

Study processing details: From reference gene primer amplification, estimates of nucleated cell counts were derived. TCRdb keeps only in-frame clones here, not all; method: immunoSEQ multiplex PCR. The V and J calls and the clone size are those of that table, but D and trimming were determined from the DNA. The table includes about 83,000 clones, around three quarters detected once. This CDR3 is 16 amino acids long. The J segment lost 1 base and the V segment lost 4 bases, leaving 8 bases of the junction unmatched. In germline, CDR1 is MNHEY, CDR2 SMNVEV (reference sequence). J is TRBJ1-1 and V is TRBV27; 8 bases line up with TRBD1. The sequence came from a woman of 80 years or more with active or convalescent COVID-19. The material sequenced was peripheral blood. The CDR3: CASSSPWDRRNTEAFF. CDR3 nucleotides: TGTGCCAGCAGTTCGCCCTGGGACAGGAGGAACACTGAAGCTTTCTTT.